This T cell receptor beta chain appears in the sequencing data of a study of cytomegalovirus exposure and HLA in healthy donors. Study summary: According to later analysis, the same platform produced the 120 or so validation and about 630 first-cohort repertoires. Study findings and constraints: Rare sequences made up most TCRs, while some public TCRs were found in many donors.

Of note for this clone: The antigen remains undetermined.

Assay used: immunoSEQ multiplex PCR; TCRdb lists only in-frame clones, some missing. Of 130,000 to 150,000 clones in the sample, approximately 88% were seen once. The V end was cut by 7 bases, the J end by 0 bases, with 13 bases between. CDR1 SQVTM and CDR2 ANQGSEA come from the germline V gene. CDR3 length: 14 amino acids. Input material: PBMCs. V gene TRBV29-1 combines with J gene TRBJ1-3; possible D gene TRBD1, 5 bases. This TCR was sampled from a woman younger than 35 in good health and CMV-seropositive. The CDR3 is CSGAGGTSGNTIYF. The CDR3 nucleotides read TGCAGCGGTGCGGGGGGGACCTCTGGAAACACCATATATTTT.